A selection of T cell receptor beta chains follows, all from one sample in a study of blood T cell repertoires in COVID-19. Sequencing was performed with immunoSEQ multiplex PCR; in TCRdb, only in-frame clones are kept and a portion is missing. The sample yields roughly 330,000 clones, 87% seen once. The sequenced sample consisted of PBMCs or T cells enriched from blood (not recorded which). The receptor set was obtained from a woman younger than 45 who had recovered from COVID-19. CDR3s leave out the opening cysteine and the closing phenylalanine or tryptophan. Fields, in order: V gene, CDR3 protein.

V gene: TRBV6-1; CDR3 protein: ASVRQGDLGSPLH
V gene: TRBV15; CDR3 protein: ATSRDPSGFTDTQY
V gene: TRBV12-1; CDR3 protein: ASSLSGYT
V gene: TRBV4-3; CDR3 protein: ASSQDQGRYEQY
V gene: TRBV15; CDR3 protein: ATSRRGTLMSVEQY
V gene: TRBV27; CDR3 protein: ASSPPNSLYEQY
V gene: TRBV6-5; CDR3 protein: ASSFFDNQETQY
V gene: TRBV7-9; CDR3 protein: ASSLVSSGGNEQF
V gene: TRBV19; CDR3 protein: ASSTDRGPTDSNYGYT
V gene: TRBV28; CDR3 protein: ASRAAGHEQF
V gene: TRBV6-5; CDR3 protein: ASRAMGGMEHEQY
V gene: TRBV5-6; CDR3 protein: ASSSTGGGETQY
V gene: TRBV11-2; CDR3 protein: ASSSPRVPRAF
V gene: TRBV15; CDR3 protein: ATSRDRGYEQY
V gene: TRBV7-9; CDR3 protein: ASSPRGVQGALEQY
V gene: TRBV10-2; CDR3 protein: ASSETGTLISYGYT
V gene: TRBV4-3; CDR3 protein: ASSQEPIQGRGEKLF
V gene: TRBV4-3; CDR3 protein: ASSQKRTGWRNEQF
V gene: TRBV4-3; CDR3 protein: ASSQADRVNSPLH
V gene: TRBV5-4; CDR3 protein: ASSLLGLGTGKQY
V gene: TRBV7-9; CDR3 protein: ASSLDRTYGYT
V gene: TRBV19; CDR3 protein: ASSTGAGNTIY
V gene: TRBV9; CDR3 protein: ASSASGLNYGYT
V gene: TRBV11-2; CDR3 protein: ASSLGGGFETQY
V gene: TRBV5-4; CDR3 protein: ASFGTGRNEQF
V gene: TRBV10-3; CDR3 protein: AISEERRAQY
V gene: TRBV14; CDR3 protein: ASSQDDFGLPDTQY
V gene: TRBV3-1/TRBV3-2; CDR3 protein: ASSQTDNTEAF
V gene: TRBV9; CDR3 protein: ASSGRAGGEKLF
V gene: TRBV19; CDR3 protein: ASNPGLNSPLH
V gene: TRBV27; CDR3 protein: ASSFDENYGYT
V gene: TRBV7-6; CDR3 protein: ASSLAGGAGTYTEAF
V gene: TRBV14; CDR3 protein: ASSQDRRQGLHEQY
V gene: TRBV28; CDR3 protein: ASKRAAYPENIQY
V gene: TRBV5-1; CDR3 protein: ASSLGGGDRLYNEQF
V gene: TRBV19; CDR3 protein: ASSTQANTEAF
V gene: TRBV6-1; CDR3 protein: ASSEFGGTEAF
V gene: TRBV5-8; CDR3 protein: ASSLFQKETQY
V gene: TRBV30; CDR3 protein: AWSVSKGVYPSLH
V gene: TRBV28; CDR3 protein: ASGRAGPGNEQF
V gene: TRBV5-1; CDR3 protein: ASSAGQGIDYGYT
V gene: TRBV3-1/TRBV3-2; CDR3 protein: ASSQLPQLASYEQY
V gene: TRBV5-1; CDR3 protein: ASSLVSARDSPLH
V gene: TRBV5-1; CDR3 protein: ASSRDRGGTEAF
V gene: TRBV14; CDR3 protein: ASSPTGLSEKLF
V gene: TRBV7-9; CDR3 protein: ASSSTKLGTPGSGNTIY
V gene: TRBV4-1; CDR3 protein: ASRGIASDEQY
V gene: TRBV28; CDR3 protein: ASSLAGEEKEKLF